These T cell receptor beta chains were read from a single sample in a study of CD8+CD57+ T cells in acquired aplastic anemia. MiXCR, applied by TCRdb to the reads, yields one record per CDR3 protein. The repertoire holds 150,000 to 200,000 distinct CDR3 sequences, with around 50% as singletons. Sequenced sample: sorted CD4+, CD8+, or CD8+CD57+ T cells (not recorded which) from PBMCs. The origin of the receptors is a human donor with aplastic anemia. The CDR3 runs from the conserved cysteine through the conserved F or W. The D gene is left open where the match is weak. Rows give clone size only sometimes, using once, few, many, or a class for an expanded clone.

14	TRBV27	.	TRBJ2-5	many	CASTLRGGEETQYF	TGTGCCAGCACCTTAAGAGGAGGGGAAGAGACCCAGTACTTC
14	TRBV2	TRBD1	TRBJ2-7	.	CASLWDRGSYEQYF	TGTGCCAGCTTGTGGGACAGGGGGTCCTACGAGCAGTACTTC
14	TRBV9	.	TRBJ1-2	.	CASSVGGVRGGYTF	TGTGCCAGCAGCGTAGGAGGGGTCCGGGGTGGCTACACCTTC
15	TRBV7-2	TRBD2	TRBJ2-5	.	CASSLGGTSDETQYF	TGTGCCAGCAGCTTAGGAGGGACTAGCGATGAGACCCAGTACTTC
17	TRBV6-1	TRBD1	TRBJ1-3	.	CASSDPGGQGKGNTIYF	TGTGCCAGCAGTGATCCTGGGGGACAGGGCAAAGGAAACACCATATATTTT
16	TRBV9	.	TRBJ2-1	many	CASSVAPSPREDEQFF	TGTGCCAGCAGCGTAGCCCCGTCCCCCAGGGAGGATGAGCAGTTCTTC
12	TRBV20-1	TRBD2	TRBJ2-4	many	CSARETSGGRYF	TGCAGTGCTAGGGAGACTAGCGGGGGCAGGTACTTC
13	TRBV10-3	.	TRBJ2-5	.	CATQGASQETQYF	TGTGCCACACAAGGCGCCAGCCAAGAGACCCAGTACTTC
10	TRBV20-1	.	TRBJ2-1	.	CSASPVEQFF	TGCAGTGCATCGCCCGTTGAGCAGTTCTTC
15	TRBV19	TRBD1	TRBJ1-2	.	CASSSIGGVGYGYTF	TGTGCCAGTAGTTCGATAGGGGGCGTCGGCTATGGCTACACCTTC
15	TRBV7-9	TRBD1	TRBJ2-7	.	CASSSRGQGAGEQYF	TGTGCCAGCAGCTCCCGGGGACAGGGGGCGGGTGAGCAGTACTTC
14	TRBV19	TRBD1	TRBJ2-3	.	CASRRTGGGDTQYF	TGTGCCAGCCGTCGGACAGGTGGTGGGGATACGCAGTATTTT
14	TRBV6-2/TRBV6-3	.	TRBJ1-4	many	CASILTSFNEKLFF	TGTGCCAGCATACTGACGAGCTTCAATGAAAAACTGTTTTTT
19	TRBV11-1	.	TRBJ1-1	.	CASSLRPVGGAREYTEAFF	TGTGCCAGCAGCTTACGCCCGGTCGGGGGGGCGCGGGAGTACACTGAAGCTTTCTTT
13	TRBV2	.	TRBJ2-5	.	CASAGSYQETQYF	TGTGCCAGCGCCGGGAGCTACCAAGAGACCCAGTACTTC
16	TRBV20-1	.	TRBJ2-3	many	CSARDQPEKVGDTQYF	TGCAGTGCTAGAGATCAACCAGAAAAAGTTGGGGATACGCAGTATTTT
17	TRBV9	.	TRBJ2-1	many	CASSVGNSGQTYNEQFF	TGTGCCAGCAGCGTAGGAAACAGCGGCCAAACCTACAATGAGCAGTTCTTC
15	TRBV7-3	.	TRBJ1-1	many	CASSPGQTRNTEAFF	TGTGCCAGCAGCCCTGGACAGACACGGAACACTGAAGCTTTCTTT
13	TRBV7-2	.	TRBJ2-4	.	CASSLEHENIQYF	TGTGCCAGCAGCCTAGAGCACGAAAACATTCAGTACTTC
13	TRBV9	.	TRBJ2-7	many	CASSVVYGDEQYF	TGTGCCAGCAGCGTAGTCTACGGCGACGAGCAGTACTTC